The source of this T cell receptor (beta chain) is a study of shared clonotypes between healthy human individuals. The V end lost 3 bases, the J end lost 1 base, and 11 bases lay between the germline ends. CDR1 is SGHKS and CDR2 is YYEKEE in the germline V gene (reference sequence). The CDR3 runs 14 residues. The deep-level immunoSEQ assay was used. On sorted subsets, replicate PCRs used roughly 190 ng DNA, or some 28,000 T cell genomes. Per the original data handling: Junction-only immunoSEQ sequences carried no quality scores, so filtering differed. Generated by immunoSEQ multiplex PCR, the TCRdb table keeps only in-frame clones and is missing some. D and trimming come from the DNA, and the V and J calls and clone size come from that table. The top ten clones hold around 0.4% of a sample with some 2.3 million clones, over 90% of them seen once.

The receptor was isolated from a man between 18 and 29 years old in good health. Some clones in this sample may be carry-over from other donors' samples. The rearrangement uses TRBV5-5 and TRBJ2-7, with D perhaps TRBD1 (5 bases). The sample comprised naive CD4+ T cells from PBMCs. Subset: CD45RA+ positively selected. The CDR3 coding sequence is TGTGCCAGCAGCTCCTGGGGCAATTCCTACGAGCAGTACTTC. It yields the protein CASSSWGNSYEQYF.